This TCR beta chain appears in the sequencing data of a study of blood T cell repertoires in COVID-19 (dated by TCRdb to 2018 to 2021). Some background on the complete study: Samples from collaborators originated in the United States, Italy and Spain and spanned both the acute and convalescent phases of COVID-19. The prospective study material was composed of cDNA or gDNA derived from T cells, B-cell-depleted T cells, or PBMCs. Subjects who had been exposed to COVID-19, were actively infected with it, or had recovered from it provided the deeply sampled blood TCRbeta repertoires that made up the dataset. The repertoires were released in a freely available public database meant as a resource for research on the immune response to SARS-CoV-2. The samples were drawn from the first 160 participants of the ongoing ImmuneRACE study and from some 1,300 subjects provided by 6 global collaborators. Nearly every sample came with metadata listing a de-identified subject ID, COVID-19 status, age in years and sex. Where HLA class I and class II types were available, the types were taken from metadata supplied by the sample provider, not from assay-based typing. Study-wide findings and limitations: How much clinical and demographic metadata was included differed by source and by participant, and the metadata was provided uncurated.

The CDR3 contains 13 residues, cysteine and phenylalanine counted. The entry retains the CDR3 DNA only, 39 bases that are in frame from base 1. V loses 6 bases of germline sequence and J loses 8 bases, and the interval between the two ends is 13 bases. As encoded in the germline V gene, CDR1 is MNHEY while CDR2 is SVGAGI. As regards this clone: The antigen it recognizes is unknown. Base qualities were left out, and no much larger clone turns up one base away.

TCRbeta CDR3 regions were amplified from genomic DNA by means of the immunoSEQ Assay, a bias-controlled multiplex PCR. Per the original workflow: The number of nucleated cells in each sample was estimated from the amplification of reference gene primers within the assay. Sequence reads were collapsed and filtered to measure the absolute abundance of every unique TCRbeta CDR3 rearrangement. Productive Simpson clonality was computed per sample as the square root of Simpson's diversity index over productive rearrangements. TCRdb took this table from immuneACCESS and kept in-frame rearrangements with V and J called. Such tables lack part of the clones; where checked against another copy, unresolved V genes explain under half of the gap, and the rest is unexplained. That table furnishes V, J and clone size, whereas the DNA furnished D and trimming. Within this sample are around 280,000 clones, with about nine tenths of them counted one time only. The ten largest clones capture roughly 2% of the sample.

Samples from volunteer blood donors who had recovered from COVID-19 were contributed by a second Seattle source. The collaborating institutions used their own protocols to collect whole blood in K2EDTA tubes. For TCRbeta analysis, collaborators shipped samples as frozen whole blood, isolated PBMCs, or DNA extracted from either of those sample types. This TCR was recovered from a woman between 50 and 59 years old who had recovered from COVID-19. This receptor chain uses TRBV6-5 and TRBJ2-2; possibly the D gene is TRBD2, per 5 matching bases. Material: peripheral blood. The CDR3 region: CASSPGREGELFF. In nucleotides, the sequence is TGTGCCAGCAGCCCCGGTAGGGAGGGGGAGCTGTTTTTT.